This T cell receptor beta chain stems from a study of cytomegalovirus exposure and HLA in healthy donors. Per the germline V gene, CDR1 is LGHNA and CDR2 is YSLEER. The CDR3 sequence is 14 residues long. Deletions cut 0 bases from V and 13 bases from J, with 16 bases between. TCRdb keeps only in-frame clones here, not all; method: immunoSEQ multiplex PCR. The sample yields about 160,000 clones, roughly nine tenths seen once. Study conclusions and caveats: Rarity characterized most TCR sequences, yet some public TCRs appeared in many donors.

Of note for this clone: The antigen is not known.

This TCR was sampled from a woman under 30 in good health and CMV-seropositive. The rearrangement links TRBV4-3 to TRBJ2-1; D call uncertain. The sequencing input was PBMCs. CDR3 protein: CASSQDPSSNIQFF. The CDR3 nucleotides are TGCGCCAGCAGCCAAGATCCCTCCTCTAATATACAGTTCTTC.